This T cell receptor (beta chain) was observed in a study of blood T cell repertoires in COVID-19. Study-level information: The United States, Italy and Spain provided the acute and convalescent COVID-19 samples. Sources were T cells, B-cell-depleted T cells, or PBMCs; the material itself was cDNA or gDNA.

Data came from immunoSEQ multiplex PCR; TCRdb stores just in-frame clones and leaves some out. There are 50,000 to 70,000 clones in the sample; around 66% occur only once, and around half lies in the top ten. Ages ranged from about 18 to 89 years, with residence in approximately 25 US areas. A COVID-19 case was met by exposed participants within 2 weeks before study entry. Trimming pared 7 bases from V and 1 base from J, leaving 11 bases between. The CDR3 extends over 15 amino acids. Germline loops: CDR1 MNHEY, CDR2 SVGAGI. The sequencing input was PBMCs or T cells enriched from blood (not recorded which). The chain is built from TRBV6-5 and TRBJ2-6; D might be TRBD1 (6 bases). The receptor comes from a woman aged 55 to 70 who had been exposed to COVID-19. The CDR3 coding sequence is TGTGCCAGCAAAAAGAGGGGGTCTGGGGCCAACGTCCTGACTTTC. It codes for CASKKRGSGANVLTF.